This T cell receptor (beta chain) stems from a study of cytomegalovirus exposure and HLA in healthy donors. As for the study in general: There were more than 350 genotyped donors. Of these, roughly 86% fell in the genetic ancestry cluster associated with self-reported Caucasian donors. Study observations and caveats: An analysis done earlier found most TCR beta V segments productive about 87% or about 30% of the time. A highly shared variant cluster was judged a likely technical artifact.

A multiplex PCR was run with 60 Vbeta primers and 13 Jbeta primers. Generated by immunoSEQ multiplex PCR, the TCRdb table keeps only in-frame clones and is missing some. The table has roughly 190,000 clones, around 67% seen once. The V gene's germline CDR1 is MNHEY and CDR2 SVGAGI. CDR3 length: 15 residues. With V trimmed by 6 bases and J by 1 base, 4 bases remained unmatched. This clone was detected a few times. Its antigen is not identified. The sample consisted of PBMCs. The chain uses TRBV6-5 and TRBJ2-2, with TRBD1 matching 8 bases. This clonotype was sampled from a woman aged 25 to 45 in good health and CMV-seropositive. The CDR3 loop is CASSPGQGNTGELFF. The DNA for the CDR3 is TGTGCCAGCAGCCCCGGACAGGGGAACACCGGGGAGCTGTTTTTT.